This TCR beta chain is drawn from a study of response to subunit inactivated influenza vaccine. Whole-study results and caveats: Few additional T cells are recruited per seasonal influenza vaccination, authors suggested.

MiXCR, applied by TCRdb to the RT-PCR reads, yields one record per CDR3 protein. The sample comprises some 850,000 distinct CDR3 sequences, under 20% of which are singletons, and roughly a tenth rests with the top ten. The ends were cut back, 8 bases at V and 3 bases at J, with 8 bases in the middle. Germline V CDR1 and CDR2: ENHRY, SYGVKD. There are 12 residues in the CDR3. This clonotype was counted at least ten times. Its antigen is not identified. This receptor was identified in a man aged 45-60 years who received an inactivated influenza vaccine. The rearrangement joins TRBV10-3 to TRBJ2-1, with D possibly TRBD2 on 6 matching bases. The sequencing here drew on PBMCs from blood, taken about 5 days after vaccination. Here the CDR3 reads CAIRGLYNEQFF. Written as DNA, the CDR3 is TGTGCCATCCGGGGACTCTACAATGAGCAGTTCTTC.